This section outlines one T cell receptor beta chain sequence together with its context. Its antigen is not identified. Time point here: cycle 4 day 1 (C4D1), after 5 to 7 weeks of nivolumab. With no exception, relapse followed autologous stem cell transplantation in all patients, and brentuximab vedotin exposure varied. Between the trimmed V and J ends, which lost 6 bases and 2 bases, there was a span of 10 bases. CDR1 is SGHVS and CDR2 is FNYEAQ in the germline V gene. The CDR3 covers 13 residues. The sample is drawn from a study of PD-1 blockade in classical Hodgkin lymphoma. Study conclusions and caveats: The diversity seen at baseline in complete responders resembled that of newly diagnosed patients.

Libraries were prepared by immunoSEQ multiplex PCR; TCRdb keeps only in-frame clonotypes and omits some of them. The sample carries 90,000 to 110,000 clones, around 90% recorded once. The sequence was collected from a human donor with classical Hodgkin lymphoma. V and J are TRBV7-6 and TRBJ1-1; D perhaps matches TRBD1 (6 bases). The material sequenced was peripheral blood mononuclear cells (PBMCs), taken before the fourth cycle of nivolumab. CDR3 sequence: CASRRTANTEAFF. Here the CDR3 DNA reads TGTGCCAGCAGACGGACAGCTAACACTGAAGCTTTCTTT.